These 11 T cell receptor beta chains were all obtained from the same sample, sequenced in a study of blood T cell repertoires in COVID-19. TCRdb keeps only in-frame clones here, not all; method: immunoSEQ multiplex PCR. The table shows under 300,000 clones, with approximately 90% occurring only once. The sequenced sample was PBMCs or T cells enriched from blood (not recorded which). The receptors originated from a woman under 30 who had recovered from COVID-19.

The CDR3 sequence: CASSTISLITGYYGYTF. CDR3 sequence (DNA): TGTGCCAGCAGCACTATAAGCTTGATAACAGGCTACTATGGCTACACCTTC. The chain uses TRBV7-9 and TRBJ1-2, with a tentative D call TRBD1 (5 bases). CDR1 is SEHNR, CDR2 FQNEAQ, per germline (reference sequence). This CDR3 has 17 amino acids. Trimming cost V 5 bases and J 3 bases, with 22 bases left between them.

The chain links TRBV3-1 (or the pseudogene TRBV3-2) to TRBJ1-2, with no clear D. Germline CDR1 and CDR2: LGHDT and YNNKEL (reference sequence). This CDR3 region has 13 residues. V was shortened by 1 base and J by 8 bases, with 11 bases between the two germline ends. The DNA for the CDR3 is TGTGCCAGCAGCCAAGTCCGGACTGGGGGCTACACCTTC. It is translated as CASSQVRTGGYTF.

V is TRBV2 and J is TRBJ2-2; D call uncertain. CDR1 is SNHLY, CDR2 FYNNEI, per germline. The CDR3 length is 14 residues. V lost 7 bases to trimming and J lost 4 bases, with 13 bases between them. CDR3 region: CASIAREVTGELFF. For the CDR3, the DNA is TGTGCCAGCATTGCCCGAGAGGTCACCGGGGAGCTGTTTTTT.

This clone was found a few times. Here the CDR3 reads CASGLGPGTEAFF. The CDR3 DNA is TGTGCTAGTGGTTTGGGTCCAGGGACTGAAGCTTTCTTT. The chain joins TRBV12-5 to TRBJ1-1; tentatively, D is TRBD1 (5 bases). V lost 1 base and J 5 bases, leaving 8 bases between the germline ends. CDR1 and CDR2 from the germline V gene are LGHNT and FRNRAP. The CDR3 consists of 13 residues.

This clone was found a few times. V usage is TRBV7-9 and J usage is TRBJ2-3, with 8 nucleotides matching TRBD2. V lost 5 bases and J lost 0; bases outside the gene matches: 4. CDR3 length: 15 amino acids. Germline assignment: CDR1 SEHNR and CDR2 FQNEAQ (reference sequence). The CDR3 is CASSPLAGSTDTQYF. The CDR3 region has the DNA TGTGCCAGCAGCCCCCTAGCGGGCAGCACAGATACGCAGTATTTT.

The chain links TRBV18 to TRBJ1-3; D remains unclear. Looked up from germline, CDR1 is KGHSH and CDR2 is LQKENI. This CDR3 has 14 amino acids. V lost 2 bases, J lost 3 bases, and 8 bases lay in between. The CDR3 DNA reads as TGTGCCAGCTCACCATTGACTGATGGAAACACCATATATTTT. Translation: CASSPLTDGNTIYF.

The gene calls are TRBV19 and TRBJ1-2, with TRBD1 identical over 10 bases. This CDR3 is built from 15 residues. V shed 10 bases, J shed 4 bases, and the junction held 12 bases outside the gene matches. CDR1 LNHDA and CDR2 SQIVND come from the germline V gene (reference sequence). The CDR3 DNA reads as TGTGCCACAACCCGGGGGACAGGGGATAGCTATGGCTACACCTTC. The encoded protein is CATTRGTGDSYGYTF.

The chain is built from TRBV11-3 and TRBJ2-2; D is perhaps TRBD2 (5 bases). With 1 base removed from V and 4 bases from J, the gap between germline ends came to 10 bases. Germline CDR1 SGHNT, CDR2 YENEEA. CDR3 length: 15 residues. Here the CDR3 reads CASSLGGRGTGELFF. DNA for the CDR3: TGTGCCAGCAGCTTAGGTGGGAGAGGCACCGGGGAGCTGTTTTTT.

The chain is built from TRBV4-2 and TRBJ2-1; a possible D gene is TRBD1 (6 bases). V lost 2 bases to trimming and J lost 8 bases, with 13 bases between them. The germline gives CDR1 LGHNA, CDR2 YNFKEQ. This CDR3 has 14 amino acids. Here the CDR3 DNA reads TGTGCCAGCAGCCAAAACAGGGAAGGGGATGAGCAGTTCTTC. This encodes CASSQNREGDEQFF.

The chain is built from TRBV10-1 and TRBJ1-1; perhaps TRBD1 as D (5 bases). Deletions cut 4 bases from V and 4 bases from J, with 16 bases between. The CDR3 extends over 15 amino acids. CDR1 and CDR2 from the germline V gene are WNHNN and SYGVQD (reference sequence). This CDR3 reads CASSGTTVPFTEAFF. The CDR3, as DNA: TGCGCCAGCAGTGGAACGACAGTACCGTTCACTGAAGCTTTCTTT.

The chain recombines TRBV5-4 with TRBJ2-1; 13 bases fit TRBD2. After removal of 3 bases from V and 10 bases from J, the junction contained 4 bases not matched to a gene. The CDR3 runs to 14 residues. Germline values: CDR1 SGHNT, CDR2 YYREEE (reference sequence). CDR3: CASSWTSGSLEQFF. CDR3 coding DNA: TGTGCCAGCAGCTGGACTAGCGGGAGTCTGGAGCAGTTCTTC.